The 23 T cell receptor delta chains reported below all come from one sample, sequenced in a study of gamma-delta T cells after stem cell transplantation. TCRdb re-called the RT-PCR reads with CATT. Among around 1,500 delta-chain clones, about 15% were seen once, and the ten largest hold roughly 16%. Source material: gamma-delta T cells. These receptors were taken from a human donor. It is not recorded whose cells these are; they may come from a transplant donor.

As regards this clone: A much bigger clone sits one base away, suggesting this may be a read error. Other nucleotide sequences from this sample produce the same CDR3. This chain joins TRAV29/DV5 and TRDJ1; TRDD3 is a possible D gene (6 bases). V lost 3 bases, J lost 10 bases, and 34 bases lay in between. The CDR3 has 18 amino acids. Looked up from germline, CDR1 is NSMFDY and CDR2 is ISSIKDK. CDR3 protein: CAATLGRSLAGGYNGLIF. CDR3 in DNA: TGTGCAGCAACCCTGGGGAGGAGTCTAGCTGGTGGATACAATGGACTCATCTTT. The whole variable domain, filled in from reference TRAV29/DV5 and TRDJ1, reads DQQVKQNSPSLSVQEGRISILNCDYTNSMFDYFLWYKKYPAEGPTFLISISSIKDKNEDGRFTVFLNKSAKHLSLHIVPSQPGDSAVYFCAATLGRSLAGGYNGLIFGKGTRVTVEP.

Comments on this clone: At one end, the junction sequence differs from germline, possibly due to a read error. The chain links TRDV3 to TRDJ1; TRDD3 matches 13 bases. The CDR3 sequence is 20 residues long. Germline CDR1 and CDR2: TVYSNPD and GDNSRS (reference sequence). The CDR3 is CAFHLPNYWGIRDYTDTLIF. CDR3 bases: TGTGCCTTCCATCTTCCTAATTACTGGGGGATACGGGATTACACCGATACACTCATCTTT.

This clone occurred a few times. With a much larger clone just one base away, this may be a read error. The rearrangement links TRDV2 to TRDJ1, with 8 bases identical to TRDD3. J lost 1 base, V lost 1 base, and 10 bases had no gene match. The CDR3 covers 17 residues. Germline V gene lookup returns CDR1 GEAIGNYY and CDR2 EKD. CDR3 nucleotides: TGTGCCTGTGACACGATACTGGGGGCCACCTCCACCGATAAACTCATCTTT. Protein product: CACDTILGATSTDKLIF.

This clone is large (0.1 to 1%) by share. The gene calls are TRDV1 and TRDJ1; D might be TRDD3 (6 bases). The CDR3 runs 19 residues. CDR1 TSWWSYY and CDR2 QGS come from the germline V gene. The germline V and J ends were trimmed by 1 base and 4 bases, with 25 bases remaining between them. The CDR3 nucleotides are TGTGCTCTTGGGGAACGGCGGATCCTAGTCAATGGGGGTTACGATAAACTCATCTTT. It codes for CALGERRILVNGGYDKLIF.

The chain links TRDV2 to TRDJ3; D is unresolved. The germline gives CDR1 GEAIGNYY, CDR2 EKD. Trimming removed 3 bases at V and 20 bases at J, with 31 bases between. The CDR3 runs 17 residues. CDR3 nucleotide sequence: TGTGCCTGTGACCCTGCCGGCTCTGACTTGGACACCCGACATCTGTTTTTC. Amino acids: CACDPAGSDLDTRHLFF.

This clone was seen more than once but under ten times. A much larger clone sits a single nucleotide away, making a read error possible. The chain links TRDV3 to TRDJ1, with D uncertain. Trimming shortened V by 3 bases and J by 0 bases, and 11 bases separated the two germline ends. The CDR3 length is 13 residues. The germline gives CDR1 TVYSNPD, CDR2 GDNSRS (reference sequence). The CDR3 protein is CAFESSHTDKLIF. The CDR3 bases are TGTGCCTTCGAATCCAGCCACACCGATAAACTCATCTTT.

To note about this clone: The TCRdb record carries a much larger clone's protein, which differs from this DNA's translation at residue 15; a read error is the likely cause, and the protein listed here is the DNA translation. The chain has TRDV1 and TRDJ1; D unresolved. Germline V lookup: CDR1 TSWWSYY, CDR2 QGS. The CDR3 is 18 amino acids. The CDR3 sequence is CALGEPRLGFGYTDELIF. The CDR3 coding sequence is TGTGCTCTTGGGGAACCGCGGTTAGGCTTCGGGTACACCGATGAACTCATCTTT.

The chain is built from TRDV2 and TRDJ3; 12 bases are a match to TRDD3. The V gene's germline CDR1 is GEAIGNYY and CDR2 EKD. With V trimmed by 3 bases and J by 2 bases, 13 bases remained unmatched. The length of the CDR3 is 21 residues. The CDR3 DNA sequence: TGTGCCTGTGACTCCCTTACTGGGGGATACCCGCGCCCCTGGGACACCCGACAGATGTTTTTC. It encodes CACDSLTGGYPRPWDTRQMFF.

This clone turned up a few times. The protein TCRdb gives is from a much larger clone and does not agree with this DNA's translation at residue 11, likely a read error; the protein shown here comes from the DNA. The chain combines TRDV2 with TRDJ3, with 9 bases lining up with TRDD3. This CDR3 is 18 amino acids long. CDR1 GEAIGNYY and CDR2 EKD come from the germline V gene. The junction had 12 bases not matched to a gene; V was cut back by 4 bases and J by 6 bases. The CDR3 loop reads CACESVLGDALDTRQMFF. DNA of the CDR3: TGTGCCTGTGAATCCGTACTGGGGGACGCCTTGGACACCCGACAGATGTTTTTC.

This clone was detected only a few times. A much more abundant neighbour one base away suggests this may be a read error. The identical CDR3 is also encoded by other nucleotide sequences in the sample. This chain links TRDV1 with TRDJ1; 9 positions match TRDD3. The CDR3 is made up of 17 amino acids. Germline values: CDR1 TSWWSYY, CDR2 QGS. The CDR3 reads CALGVPLGDPNTDKLIF. The CDR3 bases are TGTGCCCTTGGGGTACCCCTGGGGGATCCTAACACCGATAAACTCATCTTT.

To note about this clone: TCRdb attributes to this sequence the protein of a much larger clone, which differs from the DNA translation at residue 9; a read error is likely, and the protein displayed is translated from the DNA. The chain employs TRDV2 and TRDJ3; D is perhaps TRDD3 (5 bases). This CDR3 is built from 16 residues. Germline assignment: CDR1 GEAIGNYY and CDR2 EKD. With 0 bases removed from V and 5 bases from J, the gap between germline ends came to 10 bases. CDR3 sequence (DNA): TGTGCCTGTGACACCGTGGGATCTAGGGACACCCGACAGATGTTTTTC. Its protein is CACDTVGSRDTRQMFF.

This clone has a handful of counts. Since a much larger clone is just one base distant, this may be a read error. The rearrangement links TRDV3 to TRDJ1, with TRDD3 as a possible D gene (5 bases). The CDR3 runs 13 residues. Per germline, CDR1 TVYSNPD and CDR2 GDNSRS (reference sequence). The DNA for the CDR3 is TGTGCCTTCGAATCCGGCCACACCGATACACTCATCTTT. This translates into CAFESGHTDTLIF.

This clone was picked up a small number of times. A far larger clone is only one base removed, so a read error is likely. The same CDR3 also results from other DNA sequences found in this sample. The chain has TRAV29/DV5 and TRDJ1; 12 bases line up with TRDD3. Germline values: CDR1 NSMFDY, CDR2 ISSIKDK. The CDR3 consists of 18 residues. CDR3 in amino acids: CAAIKTCDWGIHTDKLIF. The CDR3 DNA reads TGTGCCGCAATCAAAACCTGTGACTGGGGGATACATACCGATAAACTCATCTTT. The full variable domain, rest sourced from reference TRAV29/DV5 and TRDJ1, is DQQVKQNSPSLSVQEGRISILNCDYTNSMFDYFLWYKKYPAEGPTFLISISSIKDKNEDGRFTVFLNKSAKHLSLHIVPSQPGDSAVYFCAAIKTCDWGIHTDKLIFGKGTRVTVEP.

This clone was found a few times. A far larger clone is a single base away, which makes a read error likely. This chain joins TRDV2 and TRDJ1; D gene uncertain. The V end was cut by 2 bases, the J end by 7 bases, with 13 bases between. Germline V CDR1 and CDR2: GEAIGNYY, EKD. The length of the CDR3 is 13 residues. CDR3 sequence: CACDKGFGTKLIF. As DNA, the CDR3 is TGTGCCTGTGACAAGGGGTTTGGTACTAAACTCATCTTT.

Only a few counts were recorded for this clone. A much larger clonotype is one base distant, so this may be a read error. Other nucleotide sequences in the sample specify the same CDR3. The chain couples TRDV1 to TRDJ1; possible D gene TRDD3, 6 bases. Between the trimmed V and J ends, which lost 9 bases and 0 bases, there was a span of 32 bases. Germline V CDR1 and CDR2: TSWWSYY, QGS. The length of the CDR3 is 20 residues. CDR3: CALTSPGVTGLLLYTDKLIF. The CDR3 bases are TGTGCTCTGACTTCCCCCGGCGTTACTGGGCTACTTCTGTACACCGATAAACTCATCTTT.

Turning to this clone: This probably arose from a read error, given a far larger clone one base away. V usage is TRDV2 and J usage is TRDJ3; weak D call: TRDD3 (5 bases). Germline CDR1 reads GEAIGNYY; CDR2 reads EKD. The length of the CDR3 is 14 residues. In DNA, the CDR3 is TGTGCCTGTGACCCCCTCTGGGACACCCTACAGATGTTTTTC. It is translated as CACDPLWDTLQMFF.

Worth noting for this clone: Just one base apart from a much larger clone, this may be a read error. The same CDR3 arises from other DNA sequences in this sample as well. The V gene is TRDV2, the J gene TRDJ3; 11 bases agree with TRDD3. The CDR3 loop spans 19 amino acids. Germline assignment: CDR1 GEAIGNYY and CDR2 EKD. The CDR3 DNA reads as TGCGCCTGTGACACGACTGGGGGATATAGCTCCTGGGACACCCGACAGATGTTTTTC. Translation gives CACDTTGGYSSWDTRQMFF.

There are a few counts of this clone. The amino acid sequence in TCRdb belongs to a much larger clone and departs from this DNA's translation at residue 10, likely a sequencing read error; the sequence shown is translated from the DNA. The chain links TRDV2 to TRDJ2; 7 bases align to TRDD3. The CDR3 has 15 amino acids. The trim removed 3 bases at V and 9 bases at J, leaving 12 bases unmatched. Germline V gene sequence: CDR1 GEAIGNYY, CDR2 EKD. As DNA, the CDR3 is TGTGCCTGTGACGCCCTAGGGGATATTAGGACACAACTCTTCTTT. Its translation: CACDALGDIRTQLFF.

The chain joins TRDV3 to TRDJ1; D not resolved. This CDR3 contains 17 residues. Germline loops: CDR1 TVYSNPD, CDR2 GDNSRS (reference sequence). Trimming stripped 4 bases from V and 1 base from J, with 25 bases between. CDR3 nucleotides: TGTGCCTGTAACACTCGGTCTATGTGCCGCACCACCGATAAACTCATCTTT. This sequence encodes CACNTRSMCRTTDKLIF.

This clone occurred a few times. The protein given by TCRdb reflects a much larger clone and differs at residue 3 from this DNA's translation, likely from a read error; the protein shown is the DNA's translation. The genes are TRDV1 and TRDJ1; possibly TRDD3 for D (6 bases). Germline V CDR1 and CDR2: TSWWSYY, QGS. CDR3 length: 17 amino acids. The CDR3 coding sequence is TGTGCTCCTGGGGAGCCCCGATATCCCCTAGTCCGTTGTGGACTCATCTTT. Encoded protein: CAPGEPRYPLVRCGLIF.

This clone occurred a few times. A far larger clone is just one base off, so this is likely a read error. Other DNA variants within this sample encode the same CDR3. The V and J genes are TRDV2 and TRDJ3; D is possibly TRDD3 (6 bases). The CDR3 spans 18 residues. Germline-derived CDR1 and CDR2 are GEAIGNYY and EKD. CDR3 DNA: TGTGCCTGTGACACCGTACTGGGAGGCTCCTGGTACACCCGACAGATGTTTTTC. Amino acid sequence: CACDTVLGGSWYTRQMFF.

Comment on this clone: This could be a read error, since a much larger clone is one nucleotide away. V gene TRDV3 combines with J gene TRDJ2; 7 bases align to TRDD3. Germline assignment: CDR1 TVYSNPD and CDR2 GDNSRS (reference sequence). The CDR3 has 12 residues. For the CDR3, the DNA is TGTGCCTTAACTGGGGAGACAGCACACCTCTTCTTT. It is translated as CALTGETAHLFF.

This clone was counted between two and nine times. The mismatch at residue 8 between this DNA's translation and the TCRdb protein of a much larger clone likely reflects a read error; the protein shown is translated from the DNA. The gene calls are TRDV1 and TRDJ1; D might be TRDD3 (5 bases). V was clipped by 1 base and J by 3 bases, with 21 bases between them. Germline V CDR1 and CDR2: TSWWSYY, QGS. CDR3 size: 18 residues. CDR3 sequence: CALGEPSPCNWFPDKLIF. CDR3 sequence (DNA): TGTGCTCTTGGGGAACCCTCCCCTTGTAACTGGTTTCCCGATAAACTCATCTTT.